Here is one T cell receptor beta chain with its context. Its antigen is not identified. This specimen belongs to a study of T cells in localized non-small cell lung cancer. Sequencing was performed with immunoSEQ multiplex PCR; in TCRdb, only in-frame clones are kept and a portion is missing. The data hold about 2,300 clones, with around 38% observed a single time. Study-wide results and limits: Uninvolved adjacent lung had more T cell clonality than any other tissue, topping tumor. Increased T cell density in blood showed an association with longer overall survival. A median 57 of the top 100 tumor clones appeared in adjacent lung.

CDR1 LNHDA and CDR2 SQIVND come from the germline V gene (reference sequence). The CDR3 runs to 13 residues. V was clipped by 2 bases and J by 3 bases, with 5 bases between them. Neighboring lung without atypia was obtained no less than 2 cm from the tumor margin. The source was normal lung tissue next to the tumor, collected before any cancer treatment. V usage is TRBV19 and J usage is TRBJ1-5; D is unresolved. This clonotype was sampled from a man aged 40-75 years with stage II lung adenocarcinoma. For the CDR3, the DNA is TGTGCCAGTAGTATACAGGACAATCAGCCCCAGCATTTT. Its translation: CASSIQDNQPQHF.